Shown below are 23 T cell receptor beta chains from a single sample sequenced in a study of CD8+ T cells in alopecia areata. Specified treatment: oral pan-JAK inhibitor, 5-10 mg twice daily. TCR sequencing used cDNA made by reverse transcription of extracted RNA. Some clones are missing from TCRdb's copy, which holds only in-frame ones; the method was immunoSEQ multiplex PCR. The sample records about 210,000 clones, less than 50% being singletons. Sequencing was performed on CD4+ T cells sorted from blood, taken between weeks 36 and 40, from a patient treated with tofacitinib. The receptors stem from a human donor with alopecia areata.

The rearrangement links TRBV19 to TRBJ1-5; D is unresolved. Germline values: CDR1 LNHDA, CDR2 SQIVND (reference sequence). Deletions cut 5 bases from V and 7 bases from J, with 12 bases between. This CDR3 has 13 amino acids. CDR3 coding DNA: TGTGCCAGTAGTCTACACAAGAGGCAGCCCCAGCATTTT. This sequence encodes CASSLHKRQPQHF.

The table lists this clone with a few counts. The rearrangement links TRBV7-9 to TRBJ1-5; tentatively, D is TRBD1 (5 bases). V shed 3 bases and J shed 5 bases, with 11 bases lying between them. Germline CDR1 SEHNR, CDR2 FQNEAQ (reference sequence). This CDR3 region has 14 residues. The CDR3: CASSFSGSHQPQHF. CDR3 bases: TGTGCCAGCAGCTTTTCAGGGTCGCATCAGCCCCAGCATTTT.

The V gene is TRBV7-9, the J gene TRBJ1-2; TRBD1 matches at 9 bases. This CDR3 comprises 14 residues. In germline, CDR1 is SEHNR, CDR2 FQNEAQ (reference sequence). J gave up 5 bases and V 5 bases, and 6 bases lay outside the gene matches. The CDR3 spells CASSSTGGWYGYTF. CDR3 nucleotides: TGTGCCAGCAGCAGTACAGGGGGCTGGTATGGCTACACCTTC.

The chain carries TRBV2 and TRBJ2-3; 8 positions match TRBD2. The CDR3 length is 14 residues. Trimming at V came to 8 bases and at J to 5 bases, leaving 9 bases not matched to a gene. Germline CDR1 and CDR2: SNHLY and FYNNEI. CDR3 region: CASDSGSRIDTQYF. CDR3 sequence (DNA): TGTGCCAGCGACAGCGGGAGTCGCATAGATACGCAGTATTTT.

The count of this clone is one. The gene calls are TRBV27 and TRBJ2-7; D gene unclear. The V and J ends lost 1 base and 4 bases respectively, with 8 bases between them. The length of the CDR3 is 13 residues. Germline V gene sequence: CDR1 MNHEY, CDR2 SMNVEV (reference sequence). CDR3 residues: CASSLYDGYEQYF. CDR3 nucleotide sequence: TGTGCCAGCAGTTTATATGACGGGTACGAGCAGTACTTC.

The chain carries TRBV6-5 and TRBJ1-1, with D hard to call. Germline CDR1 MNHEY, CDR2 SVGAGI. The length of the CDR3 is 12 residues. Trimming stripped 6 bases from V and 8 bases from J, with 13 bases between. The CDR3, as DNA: TGTGCCAGCAGAAATCCGACAAAAGAAGCTTTCTTT. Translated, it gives CASRNPTKEAFF.

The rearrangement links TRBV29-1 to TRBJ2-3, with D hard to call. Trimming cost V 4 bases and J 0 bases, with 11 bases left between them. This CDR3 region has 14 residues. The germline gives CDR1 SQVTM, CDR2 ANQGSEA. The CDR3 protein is CSVVSPDSTDTQYF. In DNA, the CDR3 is TGCAGCGTTGTTAGCCCTGACAGCACAGATACGCAGTATTTT.

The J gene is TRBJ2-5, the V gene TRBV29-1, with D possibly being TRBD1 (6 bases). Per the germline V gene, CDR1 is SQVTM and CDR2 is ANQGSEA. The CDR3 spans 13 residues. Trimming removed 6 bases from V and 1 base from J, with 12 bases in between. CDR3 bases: TGCAGCGTCGACCGAGGGGGCCAAGAGACCCAGTACTTC. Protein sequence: CSVDRGGQETQYF. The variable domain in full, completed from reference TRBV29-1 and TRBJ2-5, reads SAVISQKPSRDICQRGTSLTIQCQVDSQVTMMFWYRQQPGQSLTLIATANQGSEATYESGFVIDKFPISRPNLTFSTLTVSNMSPEDSSIYLCSVDRGGQETQYFGPGTRLLVL.

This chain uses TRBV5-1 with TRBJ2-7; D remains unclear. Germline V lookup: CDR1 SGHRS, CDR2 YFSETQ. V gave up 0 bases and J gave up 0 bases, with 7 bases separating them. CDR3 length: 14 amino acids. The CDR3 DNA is TGCGCCAGCAGCTTGGATGGCAACTCCTACGAGCAGTACTTC. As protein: CASSLDGNSYEQYF.

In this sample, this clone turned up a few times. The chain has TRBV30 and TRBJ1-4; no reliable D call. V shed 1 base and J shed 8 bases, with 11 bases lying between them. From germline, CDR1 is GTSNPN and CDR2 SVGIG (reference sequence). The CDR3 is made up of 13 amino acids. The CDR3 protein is CAWSAGYREKLFF. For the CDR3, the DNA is TGTGCCTGGAGTGCGGGGTATCGGGAAAAACTGTTTTTT.

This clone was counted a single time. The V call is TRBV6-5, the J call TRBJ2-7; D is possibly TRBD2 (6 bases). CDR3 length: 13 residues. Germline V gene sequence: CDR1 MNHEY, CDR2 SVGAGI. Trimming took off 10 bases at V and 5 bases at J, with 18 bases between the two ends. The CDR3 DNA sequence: TGTGCCACAGTATGGCGGGATCGAAACGAGCAGTACTTC. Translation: CATVWRDRNEQYF.

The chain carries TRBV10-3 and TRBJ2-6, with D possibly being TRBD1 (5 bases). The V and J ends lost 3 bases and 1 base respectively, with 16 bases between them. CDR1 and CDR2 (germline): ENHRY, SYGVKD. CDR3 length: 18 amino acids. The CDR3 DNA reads TGTGCCATCAGTGAATCCTATCCAGGGTTGTCTGGGGCCAACGTCCTGACTTTC. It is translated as CAISESYPGLSGANVLTF.

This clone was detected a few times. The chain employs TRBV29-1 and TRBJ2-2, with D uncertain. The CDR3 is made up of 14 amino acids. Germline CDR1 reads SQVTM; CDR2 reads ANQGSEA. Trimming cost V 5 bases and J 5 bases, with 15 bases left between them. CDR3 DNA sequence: TGCAGCGTTCAGGAAGGGCCTAGAACCGGGGAGCTGTTTTTT. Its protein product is CSVQEGPRTGELFF.

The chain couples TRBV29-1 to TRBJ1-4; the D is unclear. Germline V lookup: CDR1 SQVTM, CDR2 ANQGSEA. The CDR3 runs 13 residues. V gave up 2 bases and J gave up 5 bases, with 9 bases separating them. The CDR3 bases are TGCAGCGTTGAACGCCAGCCAAATGAAAAACTGTTTTTT. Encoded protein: CSVERQPNEKLFF. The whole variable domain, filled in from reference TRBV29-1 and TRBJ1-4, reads SAVISQKPSRDICQRGTSLTIQCQVDSQVTMMFWYRQQPGQSLTLIATANQGSEATYESGFVIDKFPISRPNLTFSTLTVSNMSPEDSSIYLCSVERQPNEKLFFGSGTQLSVL.

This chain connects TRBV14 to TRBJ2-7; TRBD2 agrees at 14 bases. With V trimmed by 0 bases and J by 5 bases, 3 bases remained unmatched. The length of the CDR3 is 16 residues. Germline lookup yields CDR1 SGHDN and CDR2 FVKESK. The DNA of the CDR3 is TGTGCCAGCAGCCAAGAGAGACTAGCGGGAGGGGACGAGCAGTACTTC. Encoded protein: CASSQERLAGGDEQYF.

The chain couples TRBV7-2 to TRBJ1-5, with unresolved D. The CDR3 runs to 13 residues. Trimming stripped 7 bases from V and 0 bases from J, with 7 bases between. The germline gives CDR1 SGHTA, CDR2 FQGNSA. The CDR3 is CASNVYSNQPQHF. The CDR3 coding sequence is TGTGCCAGCAACGTTTATAGCAATCAGCCCCAGCATTTT.

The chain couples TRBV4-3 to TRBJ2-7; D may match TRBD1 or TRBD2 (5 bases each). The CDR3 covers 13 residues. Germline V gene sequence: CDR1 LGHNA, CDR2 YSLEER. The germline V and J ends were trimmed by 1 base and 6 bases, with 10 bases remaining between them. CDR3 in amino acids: CASSQGGGSEQYF. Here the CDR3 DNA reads TGCGCCAGCAGCCAAGGTGGGGGTAGCGAGCAGTACTTC.

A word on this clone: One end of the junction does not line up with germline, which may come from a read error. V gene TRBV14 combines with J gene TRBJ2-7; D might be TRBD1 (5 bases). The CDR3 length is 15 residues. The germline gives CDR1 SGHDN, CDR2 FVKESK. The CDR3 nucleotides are TGTGCCAGCAGCCAAGATCAGGGTTTCTCCGACGAGCAGTACTTC. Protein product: CASSQDQGFSDEQYF.

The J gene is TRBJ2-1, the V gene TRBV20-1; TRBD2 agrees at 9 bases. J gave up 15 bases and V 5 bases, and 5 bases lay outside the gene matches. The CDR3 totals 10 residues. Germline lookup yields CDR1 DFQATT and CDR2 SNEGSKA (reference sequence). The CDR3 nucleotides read TGCAGTGCTGGGACTAGCTCCATGTTCTTC. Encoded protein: CSAGTSSMFF.

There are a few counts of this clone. The CDR3 loop is CASSSQANIQYF. CDR3 in DNA: TGCGCCAGCAGCTCTCAGGCTAACATTCAGTACTTC. The chain links TRBV5-1 to TRBJ2-4; D is undetermined. Trimming left V 3 bases short and J 7 bases short, with 8 bases between. From germline, CDR1 is SGHRS and CDR2 YFSETQ. This CDR3 is built from 12 residues.

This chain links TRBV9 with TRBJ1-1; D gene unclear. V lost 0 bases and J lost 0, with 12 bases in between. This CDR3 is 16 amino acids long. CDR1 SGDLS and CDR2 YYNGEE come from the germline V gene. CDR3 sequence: CASSVGGDPMNTEAFF. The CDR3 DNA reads TGTGCCAGCAGCGTAGGGGGAGACCCCATGAACACTGAAGCTTTCTTT.

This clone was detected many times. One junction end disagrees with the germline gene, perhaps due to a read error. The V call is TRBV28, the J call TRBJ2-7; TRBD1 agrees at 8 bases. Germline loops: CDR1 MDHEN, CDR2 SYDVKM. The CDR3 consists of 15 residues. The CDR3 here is CASRLMTGVHYGQYF. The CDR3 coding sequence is TGTGCCAGCAGGCTCATGACAGGGGTTCATTACGGGCAGTACTTC.

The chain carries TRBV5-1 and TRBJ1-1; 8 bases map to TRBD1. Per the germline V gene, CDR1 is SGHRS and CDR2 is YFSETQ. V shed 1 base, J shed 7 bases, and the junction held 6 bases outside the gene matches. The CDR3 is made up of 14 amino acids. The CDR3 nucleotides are TGCGCCAGCAGCTTGAGCCAGGGGGCCGGTGAAGCTTTCTTT. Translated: CASSLSQGAGEAFF.